This is a list of T cell receptor beta chains from one sample in a study of liver allograft versus peripheral blood T cells. TCRdb re-called the reads with MiXCR, one entry per CDR3 protein. The sample comprises more than 6,000 distinct CDR3 sequences, about 15% of which are singletons, and about 8% rests with the top ten. Source of these receptors: a human patient who had a liver transplant. Some T cells may be supplied by the graft donor. The CDR3 runs from the conserved cysteine through the conserved F or W. The D gene is left open where the match is weak. Not every row has a clone size; where given, it reads once, few, many or a size class.

.	.	TRBV30	TRBJ1-2	TGTGCCTGGAGCGTAGGGGACAACTATGGCTACACCTTC	CAWSVGDNYGYTF
.	medium-sized	TRBV6-1	TRBJ1-6	TGTGCCAGCAGTTACGCCCATAAACTCAATTCACCCCTCCACTTT	CASSYAHKLNSPLHF
TRBD1	few	TRBV7-2	TRBJ2-5	TGTGCCAGCAGCTATACACAGGGGGCGAGGGAGACCCAGTACTTC	CASSYTQGARETQYF
.	few	TRBV7-9	TRBJ1-2	TGTGCCAGAAGCACCCCTGGAGGGGAAGCTGGCTACACCTTC	CARSTPGGEAGYTF
TRBD1	medium-sized	TRBV29-1	TRBJ1-2	TGCAGCGTAGGACAGGAGTCATCTGGCTACACCTTC	CSVGQESSGYTF
.	many	TRBV3-1	TRBJ1-2	TGTGCCAGCAGCCAAAGAGTTGGTGGCTACACCTTC	CASSQRVGGYTF
.	once	TRBV11-2	TRBJ2-2	TGTGCCAGCAGCTATGAGGTCGGGGAGCTGTTTTTT	CASSYEVGELFF
.	medium-sized	TRBV28	TRBJ1-4	TGTGCCAGCAGTTTAATGGCAAGTAATGAAAAACTGTTTTTT	CASSLMASNEKLFF
.	medium-sized	TRBV5-4	TRBJ1-6	TGTGCCAGCAGCTTGTTCCAATCACCCCTCCACTTT	CASSLFQSPLHF
.	medium-sized	TRBV20-1	TRBJ1-1	TGCAGTGCTAGAACGACAGTGAACACTGAAGCTTTCTTT	CSARTTVNTEAFF
TRBD1	medium-sized	TRBV12-3/TRBV12-4	TRBJ1-2	TGTGCCAGCAGTTTCGGGACAGCTGGCTATGGCTACACCTTC	CASSFGTAGYGYTF
.	many	TRBV6-2/TRBV6-3	TRBJ1-5	TGTGCCAGCAGTTACCCCGGGACCGTCAATCAGCCCCAGCATTTT	CASSYPGTVNQPQHF
.	few	TRBV12-3/TRBV12-4	TRBJ1-1	TGTGCCAGCAGTTTAATCTTCGGGGGTGGGGTGAACACTGAAGCTTTCTTT	CASSLIFGGGVNTEAFF
.	medium-sized	TRBV29-1	TRBJ1-2	TGCAGCGTTGAAAACGAGTATGGCTACACCTTC	CSVENEYGYTF
.	.	TRBV20-1	TRBJ2-5	TGCAGTGCTAGCCGACAGAGAGAGACCCAGTACTTC	CSASRQRETQYF
.	large	TRBV18	TRBJ1-1	TGTGCCAGCTCACCTCTCGGGACTGAAGCTTTCTTT	CASSPLGTEAFF
TRBD1	few	TRBV6-5	TRBJ1-2	TGTGCCAGCAGCCCGACCTTAAGGGACAGTCCCTATGGCTACACCTTC	CASSPTLRDSPYGYTF
TRBD1	medium-sized	TRBV20-1	TRBJ1-2	TGCAGTGCTAGAGAAGGGACAGCTAACTATGGCTACACCTTC	CSAREGTANYGYTF